Following are 8 T cell receptor beta chains from one sample sequenced in a study of Ad26.COV2.S vaccination and SARS-CoV-2 variants. The treatment denotes: around 19 received Ad26.COV2.S at low or high dose, single or two shots; about 5 received placebo; per-sample allocation not given. Each sample was drawn 63 days after the first injection (of vaccine or placebo). Method: immunoSEQ multiplex PCR; TCRdb's copy keeps in-frame clones and lacks some. The sample carries fewer than 900,000 clones, 70% to 90% recorded once. This specimen was peripheral blood, taken in a trial of Ad26.COV2.S vaccine versus placebo. These receptors were collected from a person between 18 and 65 years old who received the Ad26.COV2.S COVID-19 vaccine or a placebo.

CDR3 coding DNA: TGTGCCAGCAGTTACGGGGTTACCGGGGAGCTGTTTTTT. Translated, it gives CASSYGVTGELFF. The chain couples TRBV6-5 to TRBJ2-2; D is undetermined. Looked up from germline, CDR1 is MNHEY and CDR2 is SVGAGI. The CDR3 totals 13 residues. V lost 2 bases, J lost 5 bases, and 6 bases lay in between.

The chain has TRBV3-1 (or the pseudogene TRBV3-2) and TRBJ1-4; 10 bases match TRBD1. The CDR3 extends over 15 amino acids. J gave up 8 bases and V 6 bases, and 9 bases lay outside the gene matches. CDR1 is LGHDT and CDR2 is YNNKEL in the germline V gene (reference sequence). CDR3 in amino acids: CASRPSGTGDEKLFF. Here the CDR3 DNA reads TGTGCCAGCAGACCCTCCGGGACAGGGGACGAAAAACTGTTTTTT.

This chain's CDR3 is CASSYSIGWREPSNQPQHF. In DNA, the CDR3 is TGTGCCAGCAGTTACTCGATAGGGTGGAGGGAGCCTAGCAATCAGCCCCAGCATTTT. The chain combines TRBV6-2 or TRBV6-3 with TRBJ1-5; the D is unclear. CDR1 is MNHEY and CDR2 is SVGEGT in the germline V gene. Trimming pared 0 bases from V and 0 bases from J, leaving 18 bases between. This CDR3 is built from 19 residues.

V gene TRBV2 combines with J gene TRBJ1-3; D not resolved. Trimming left V 3 bases short and J 2 bases short, with 2 bases between. The V gene's germline CDR1 is SNHLY and CDR2 FYNNEI. The CDR3 is made up of 12 amino acids. The CDR3 loop is CASSETGNTIYF. The CDR3 DNA is TGTGCCAGCAGTGAGACTGGAAACACCATATATTTT.

The sample holds one count of this clone. The CDR3 sequence: CASSSYSTDTQYF. CDR3 nucleotides: TGTGCCAGCAGCTCTTATAGCACAGATACGCAGTATTTT. The chain carries TRBV7-3 and TRBJ2-3; D uncertain. CDR3 length: 13 residues. The germline V gene has CDR1 SGHTA and CDR2 FQGTGA. Trimming removed 4 bases from V and 0 bases from J, with 5 bases in between.

This clone appeared a single time. The gene calls are TRBV3-1 (or the pseudogene TRBV3-2) and TRBJ2-2; TRBD1 might be the D (6 bases). CDR3 length: 14 residues. Germline V gene data show CDR1 as LGHDT and CDR2 as YNNKEL (reference sequence). V was shortened by 8 bases and J by 6 bases, with 16 bases between the two germline ends. The CDR3 sequence is CASAPPNRAGELFF. The CDR3 DNA follows: TGTGCCAGCGCTCCCCCAAACAGGGCCGGGGAGCTGTTTTTT.

V gene TRBV5-1 combines with J gene TRBJ2-7; 8 bases align to TRBD2. With 0 bases clipped from V and 0 bases from J, the junction kept 11 bases outside the gene matches. CDR3 length: 18 amino acids. Germline V gene data show CDR1 as SGHRS and CDR2 as YFSETQ. CDR3 amino acids: CASSLEGISGKSSYEQYF. The CDR3 DNA sequence: TGCGCCAGCAGCTTGGAGGGGATTAGCGGGAAGAGCTCCTACGAGCAGTACTTC. Drawing the rest from reference TRBV5-1 and TRBJ2-7, the complete variable domain is KAGVTQTPRYLIKTRGQQVTLSCSPISGHRSVSWYQQTPGQGLQFLFEYFSETQRNKGNFPGRFSGRQFSNSRSEMNVSTLELGDSALYLCASSLEGISGKSSYEQYFGPGTRLTVT.

This chain connects TRBV10-3 to TRBJ2-1; D might be TRBD2 (5 bases). The length of the CDR3 is 16 residues. The germline V gene has CDR1 ENHRY and CDR2 SYGVKD. Trimming cost V 6 bases and J 7 bases, with 22 bases left between them. Here the CDR3 DNA reads TGTGCCATCAGGGCGGGCGGCGAGGGTGAAGTGAATGAGCAGTTCTTC. It is translated as CAIRAGGEGEVNEQFF.